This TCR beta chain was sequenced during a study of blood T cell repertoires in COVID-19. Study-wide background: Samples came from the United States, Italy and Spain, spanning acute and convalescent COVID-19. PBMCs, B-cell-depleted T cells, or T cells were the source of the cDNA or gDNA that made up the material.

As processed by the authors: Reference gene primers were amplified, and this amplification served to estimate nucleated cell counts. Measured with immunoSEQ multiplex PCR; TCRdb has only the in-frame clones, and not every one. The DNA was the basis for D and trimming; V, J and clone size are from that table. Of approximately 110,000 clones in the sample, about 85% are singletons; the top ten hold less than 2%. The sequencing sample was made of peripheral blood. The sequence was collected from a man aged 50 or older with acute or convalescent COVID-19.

CDR3 amino acids: CASSATALANYGYTF. In nucleotides, the CDR3 is TGTGCCAGTAGTGCAACAGCTTTAGCTAACTATGGCTACACCTTC. The rearrangement links TRBV19 to TRBJ1-2; D is undetermined. The germline V gene encodes CDR1 LNHDA and CDR2 SQIVND (reference sequence). This CDR3 comprises 15 residues. Trimming removed 5 bases from V and 0 bases from J, with 13 bases in between. The full variable domain, in which reference TRBV19 and TRBJ1-2 provide the parts outside the CDR3, is DGGITQSPKYLFRKEGQNVTLSCEQNLNHDAMYWYRQDPGQGLRLIYYSQIVNDFQKGDIAEGYSVSREKKESFPLTVTSAQKNPTAFYLCASSATALANYGYTFGSGTRLTVV.